Included here is one T cell receptor (beta chain) sequence, with context. Its specificity is not known. The data were obtained in a study of blood T cells in healthy people across ages. The study drew donors from healthy Caucasian individuals in Russia aged roughly 6 to 95. CDR1 is DFQATT, CDR2 SNEGSKA, per germline (reference sequence). CDR3 length equals 16 residues. Findings of the study overall: PBMCs went unsorted, and a conclusive naive versus antigen-experienced comparison was therefore prevented. It was the long-lived donors that had more naive CD4+ cells and higher diversity than aged donors.

Combining a sample-barcoded 5' primer with a J-beta primer mix, a second PCR ran for roughly 7 to 11 cycles. Through a template-switch adaptor with 12 random nucleotides, each cDNA molecule received a tag. Each CDR3 protein gets one entry after TCRdb re-called the 5' RACE reads with MiXCR. The table has over 500,000 distinct CDR3 sequences, over 40% seen once. This TCR came from a woman of 80 years or more in good health. The sample consisted of blood. This sequence joins TRBV20-1 and TRBJ1-6; 7 bases line up with TRBD1. Here the CDR3 DNA reads TGCAGCCCTTCCCCGGGACAGCTAAAAGCTAATTCACCCCTCCACTTT. It specifies CSPSPGQLKANSPLHF.